These 10 T cell receptor beta chains came from one sample sequenced in a study of Ad26.COV2.S vaccination and SARS-CoV-2 variants. The treatment denotes: approximately 18 received Ad26.COV2.S at low or high dose, single or two shots; about 5 received placebo; per-sample allocation not given. Vaccine and placebo recipients were sampled on day 63 after the first injection. Profiled with immunoSEQ multiplex PCR; TCRdb holds only in-frame clones, not every one. The sample lists about 350,000 clones; 86% were seen once. The sequencing used peripheral blood, collected in a trial of Ad26.COV2.S vaccine versus placebo. The receptors stem from a person aged 18-65 years who received the Ad26.COV2.S COVID-19 vaccine or a placebo.

This clone appeared a single time. The rearrangement joins TRBV6-5 to TRBJ1-1; 10 nucleotides match TRBD1. The V gene's germline CDR1 is MNHEY and CDR2 SVGAGI. V lost 4 bases to trimming and J lost 8 bases; unmatched junction nucleotides: 7. There are 14 residues in the CDR3. CDR3 coding DNA: TGTGCCAGCAGTTCCCGGACAGGGGGAACGGAAGCTTTCTTT. The encoded protein is CASSSRTGGTEAFF.

The chain couples TRBV18 to TRBJ2-2; the D is unclear. Germline-derived CDR1 and CDR2 are KGHSH and LQKENI. This CDR3 region has 16 residues. The V gene lost 3 bases and the J gene lost 1 base, with 12 bases spanning the gap. The CDR3 loop is CASSPSWTVNTGELFF. In nucleotides, the CDR3 is TGTGCCAGCTCACCTTCCTGGACGGTGAACACCGGGGAGCTGTTTTTT.

Only one count was recorded for this clone. The chain carries TRBV28 and TRBJ1-1; D ambiguous. The germline CDR1 and CDR2 sequences are MDHEN and SYDVKM. Trimming shortened V by 3 bases and J by 1 base, and 6 bases separated the two germline ends. The CDR3 sequence is 13 residues long. DNA of the CDR3: TGTGCCAGCAGTTTTACACCGAACACTGAAGCTTTCTTT. The encoded protein is CASSFTPNTEAFF.

This clone was counted between two and nine times. This rearrangement joins TRBV29-1 to TRBJ2-1; D is possibly TRBD2 (6 bases). Trimming removed 5 bases from V and 7 bases from J, with 18 bases in between. This CDR3 is built from 14 residues. Germline V gene data show CDR1 as SQVTM and CDR2 as ANQGSEA. The CDR3 loop is CSVTLPQRGNEQFF. In nucleotides, the CDR3 is TGCAGCGTTACCCTCCCTCAACGGGGGAATGAGCAGTTCTTC.

This chain links TRBV6-5 with TRBJ1-6, with D perhaps matching TRBD1 (5 bases). The CDR3 covers 16 residues. V was cut by 1 base and J by 7 bases, with 14 bases left in between. CDR1 is MNHEY, CDR2 SVGAGI, per germline. The CDR3 DNA reads TGTGCCAGCAGTTACTTTGCGGTCGACAGAAATTCACCCCTCCACTTT. It is translated as CASSYFAVDRNSPLHF.

V gene TRBV19 combines with J gene TRBJ2-7; 8 bases match TRBD2. V gave up 6 bases and J gave up 4 bases; unmatched junction bases: 8. In germline, CDR1 is LNHDA, CDR2 SQIVND (reference sequence). The CDR3 runs 14 residues. CDR3 sequence (DNA): TGTGCCAGTAGCGGGGGGGCAGGGCCGTACGAGCAGTACTTC. Translation: CASSGGAGPYEQYF.

This chain joins TRBV5-4 and TRBJ2-3; TRBD2 agrees at 7 bases. V lost 5 bases, J lost 0 bases, and 3 bases stayed unmatched. This CDR3 contains 14 residues. Looked up from germline, CDR1 is SGHNT and CDR2 is YYREEE (reference sequence). CDR3 protein: CASRASGSTDTQYF. DNA for the CDR3: TGTGCCAGCAGGGCTAGCGGTAGCACAGATACGCAGTATTTT.

This clone was recorded once. This chain links TRBV2 with TRBJ2-2, with D tentatively TRBD2 (6 bases). Germline V gene data show CDR1 as SNHLY and CDR2 as FYNNEI. This CDR3 is built from 15 residues. V lost 6 bases and J 0 bases, leaving 11 bases between the germline ends. CDR3 sequence: CASRGGTANTGELFF. The CDR3 DNA reads TGTGCCAGCAGAGGAGGGACGGCGAACACCGGGGAGCTGTTTTTT. Full variable domain (remainder filled in from reference TRBV2 and TRBJ2-2): EPEVTQTPSHQVTQMGQEVILRCVPISNHLYFYWYRQILGQKVEFLVSFYNNEISEKSEIFDDQFSVERPDGSNFTLKIRSTKLEDSAMYFCASRGGTANTGELFFGEGSRLTVL.

This rearrangement joins TRBV30 to TRBJ1-2; TRBD1 aligns across 11 bases. The CDR3 loop spans 15 amino acids. Germline loops: CDR1 GTSNPN, CDR2 SVGIG (reference sequence). The ends lost 1 base at V and 11 bases at J; junction bases unmatched: 12. The CDR3: CAWSAGQGALRRYTF. CDR3 sequence (DNA): TGTGCCTGGAGTGCCGGACAGGGGGCCCTTCGGAGGTACACCTTC.

This sequence joins TRBV28 and TRBJ1-1, with unresolved D. This CDR3 region has 15 residues. V was clipped by 3 bases and J by 5 bases, with 16 bases between them. In germline, CDR1 is MDHEN, CDR2 SYDVKM. DNA for the CDR3: TGTGCCAGCAGTTTCGTAGGAGGGCAAGGGACTGAAGCTTTCTTT. This encodes CASSFVGGQGTEAFF.